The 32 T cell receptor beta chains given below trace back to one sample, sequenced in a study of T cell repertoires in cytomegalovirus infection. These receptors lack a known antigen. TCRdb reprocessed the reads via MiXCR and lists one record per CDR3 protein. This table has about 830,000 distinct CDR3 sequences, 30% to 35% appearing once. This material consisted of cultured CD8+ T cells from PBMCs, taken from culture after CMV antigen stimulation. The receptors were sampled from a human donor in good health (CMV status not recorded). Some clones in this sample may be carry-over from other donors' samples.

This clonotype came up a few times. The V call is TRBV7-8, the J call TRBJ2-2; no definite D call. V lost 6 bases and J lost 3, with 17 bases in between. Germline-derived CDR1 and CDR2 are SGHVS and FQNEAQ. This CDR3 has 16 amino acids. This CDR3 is CASSFLVAVDTGELFF. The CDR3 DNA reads TGTGCCAGCAGTTTTTTAGTGGCGGTGGACACCGGGGAGCTGTTTTTT. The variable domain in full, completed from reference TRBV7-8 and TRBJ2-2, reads GAGVSQSPRYKVAKRGQDVALRCDPISGHVSLFWYQQALGQGPEFLTYFQNEAQLDKSGLPSDRFFAERPEGSVSTLKIQRTQQEDSAVYLCASSFLVAVDTGELFFGEGSRLTVL.

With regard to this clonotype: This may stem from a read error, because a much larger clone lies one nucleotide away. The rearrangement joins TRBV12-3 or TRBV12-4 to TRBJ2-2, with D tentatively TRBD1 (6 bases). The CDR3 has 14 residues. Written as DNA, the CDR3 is TGTGTCAGCAGTTTAACAGGGCCCACCGGGGAGCTGTTTTTT. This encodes CVSSLTGPTGELFF.

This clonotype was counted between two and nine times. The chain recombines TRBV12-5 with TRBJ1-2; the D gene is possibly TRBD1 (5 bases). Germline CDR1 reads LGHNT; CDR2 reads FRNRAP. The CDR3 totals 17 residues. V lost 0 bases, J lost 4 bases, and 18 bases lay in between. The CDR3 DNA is TGTGCTAGTGGTTTGGTACGGGGCCCAGCGGGCTTCTATGGCTACACCTTC. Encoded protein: CASGLVRGPAGFYGYTF.

CDR3 DNA: TGTGCCAGCAGTGTACTAGGGCCGGGGACCCAGTACTTC. This translates into CASSVLGPGTQYF. The V gene is TRBV6-2 or TRBV6-3, the J gene TRBJ2-5; perhaps TRBD2 as D (5 bases). Trimming removed 5 bases at V and 7 bases at J, with 14 bases between. This CDR3 region has 13 residues. In germline, CDR1 is MNHEY, CDR2 SVGEGT.

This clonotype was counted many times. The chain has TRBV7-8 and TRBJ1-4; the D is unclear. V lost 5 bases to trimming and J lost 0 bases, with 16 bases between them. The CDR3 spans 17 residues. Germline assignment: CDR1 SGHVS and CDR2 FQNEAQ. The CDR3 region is CASSTNSLAATNEKLFF. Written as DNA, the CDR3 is TGTGCCAGCAGCACCAACAGTCTGGCGGCAACTAATGAAAAACTGTTTTTT. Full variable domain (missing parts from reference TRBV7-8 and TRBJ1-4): GAGVSQSPRYKVAKRGQDVALRCDPISGHVSLFWYQQALGQGPEFLTYFQNEAQLDKSGLPSDRFFAERPEGSVSTLKIQRTQQEDSAVYLCASSTNSLAATNEKLFFGSGTQLSVL.

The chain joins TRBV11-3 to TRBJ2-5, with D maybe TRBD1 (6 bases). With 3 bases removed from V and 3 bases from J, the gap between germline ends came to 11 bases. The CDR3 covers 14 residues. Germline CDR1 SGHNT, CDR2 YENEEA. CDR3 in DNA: TGTGCCAGCAGCTTCTCGACAGGAGAAGAGACCCAGTACTTC. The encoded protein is CASSFSTGEETQYF.

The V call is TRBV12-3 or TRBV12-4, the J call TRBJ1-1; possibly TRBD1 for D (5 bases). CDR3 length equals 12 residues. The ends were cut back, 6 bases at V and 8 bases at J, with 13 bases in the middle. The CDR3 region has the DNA TGTGCCAGCAGCCCGACAGATCGAGAAGCTTTCTTT. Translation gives CASSPTDREAFF.

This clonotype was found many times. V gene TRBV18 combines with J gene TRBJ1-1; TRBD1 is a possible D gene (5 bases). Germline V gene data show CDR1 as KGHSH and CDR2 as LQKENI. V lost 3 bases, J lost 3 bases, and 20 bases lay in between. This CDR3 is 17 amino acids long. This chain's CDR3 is CASSPNPGFRGDTEAFF. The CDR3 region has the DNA TGTGCCAGCTCACCTAACCCAGGGTTTAGGGGCGACACTGAAGCTTTCTTT.

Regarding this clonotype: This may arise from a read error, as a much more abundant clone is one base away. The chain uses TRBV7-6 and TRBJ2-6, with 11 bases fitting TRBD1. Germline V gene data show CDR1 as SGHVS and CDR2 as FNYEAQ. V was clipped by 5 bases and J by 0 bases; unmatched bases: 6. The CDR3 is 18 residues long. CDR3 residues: CASSLWTGGGSGANVLTF. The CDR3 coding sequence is TGTGCCAGCAGCCTGTGGACAGGGGGCGGCTCTGGGGCCAACGTCCTGACTTTC.

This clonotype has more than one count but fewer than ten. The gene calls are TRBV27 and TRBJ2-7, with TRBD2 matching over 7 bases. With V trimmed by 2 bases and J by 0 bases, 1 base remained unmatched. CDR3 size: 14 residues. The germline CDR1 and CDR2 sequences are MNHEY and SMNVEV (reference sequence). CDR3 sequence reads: CASSLGDYSYEQYF. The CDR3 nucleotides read TGTGCCAGCAGTTTAGGGGACTACTCCTACGAGCAGTACTTC.

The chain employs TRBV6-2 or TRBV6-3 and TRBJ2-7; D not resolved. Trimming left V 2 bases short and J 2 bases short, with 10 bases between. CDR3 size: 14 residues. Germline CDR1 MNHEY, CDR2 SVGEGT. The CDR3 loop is CASSYGRFPYEQYV. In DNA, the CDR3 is TGTGCCAGCAGTTACGGCAGATTCCCCTACGAGCAGTACGTC.

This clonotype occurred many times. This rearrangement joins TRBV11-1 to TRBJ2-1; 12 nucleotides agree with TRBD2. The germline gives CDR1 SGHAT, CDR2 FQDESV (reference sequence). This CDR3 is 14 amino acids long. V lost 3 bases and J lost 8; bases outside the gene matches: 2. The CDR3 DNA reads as TGTGCCAGCAGCTTCCTAGCGGGGGGGCATGAGCAGTTCTTC. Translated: CASSFLAGGHEQFF. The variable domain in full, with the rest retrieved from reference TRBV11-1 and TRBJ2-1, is EAEVAQSPRYKITEKSQAVAFWCDPISGHATLYWYRQILGQGPELLVQFQDESVVDDSQLPKDRFSAERLKGVDSTLKIQPAELGDSAMYLCASSFLAGGHEQFFGPGTRLTVL.

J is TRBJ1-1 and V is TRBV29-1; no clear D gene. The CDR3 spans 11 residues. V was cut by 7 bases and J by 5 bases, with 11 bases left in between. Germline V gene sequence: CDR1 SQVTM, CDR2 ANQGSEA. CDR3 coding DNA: TGCAGCGAATTATCGGCGACTGAAGCTTTCTTT. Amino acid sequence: CSELSATEAFF. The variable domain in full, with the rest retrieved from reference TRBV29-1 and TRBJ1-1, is SAVISQKPSRDICQRGTSLTIQCQVDSQVTMMFWYRQQPGQSLTLIATANQGSEATYESGFVIDKFPISRPNLTFSTLTVSNMSPEDSSIYLCSELSATEAFFGQGTRLTVV.

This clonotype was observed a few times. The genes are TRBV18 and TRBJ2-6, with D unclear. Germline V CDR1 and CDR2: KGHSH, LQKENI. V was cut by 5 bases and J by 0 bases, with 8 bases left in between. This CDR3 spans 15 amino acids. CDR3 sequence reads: CASSSMASGANVLTF. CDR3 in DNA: TGTGCCAGCTCATCCATGGCCTCTGGGGCCAACGTCCTGACTTTC. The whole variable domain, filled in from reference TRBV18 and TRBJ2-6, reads NAGVMQNPRHLVRRRGQEARLRCSPMKGHSHVYWYRQLPEEGLKFMVYLQKENIIDESGMPKERFSAEFPKEGPSILRIQQVVRGDSAAYFCASSSMASGANVLTFGAGSRLTVL.

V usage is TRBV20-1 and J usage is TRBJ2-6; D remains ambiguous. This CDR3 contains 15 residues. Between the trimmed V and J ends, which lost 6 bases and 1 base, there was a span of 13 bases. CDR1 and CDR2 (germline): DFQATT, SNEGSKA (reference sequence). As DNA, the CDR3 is TGCAGTGCCGCCAAGGTGGAGTCTGGGGCCAACGTCCTGACTTTC. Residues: CSAAKVESGANVLTF.

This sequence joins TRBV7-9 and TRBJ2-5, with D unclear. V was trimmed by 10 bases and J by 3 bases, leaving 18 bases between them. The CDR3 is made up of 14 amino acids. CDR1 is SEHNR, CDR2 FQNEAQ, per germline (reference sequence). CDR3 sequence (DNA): TGTGCCACCCCTCCCCGTACAGAAGAAGAGACCCAGTACTTC. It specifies CATPPRTEEETQYF.

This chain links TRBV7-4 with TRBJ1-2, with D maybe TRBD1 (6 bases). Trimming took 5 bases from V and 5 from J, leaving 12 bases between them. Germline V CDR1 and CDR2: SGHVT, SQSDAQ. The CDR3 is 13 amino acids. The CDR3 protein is CASSAQQGYGYTF. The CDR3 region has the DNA TGTGCCAGCAGCGCGCAACAGGGATATGGCTACACCTTC.

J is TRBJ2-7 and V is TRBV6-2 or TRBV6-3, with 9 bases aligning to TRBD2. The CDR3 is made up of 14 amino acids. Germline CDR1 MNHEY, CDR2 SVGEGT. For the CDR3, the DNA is TGTACCAGCGGTTTAGCGGGGGCCTCCTACGAGCAGTACGTC. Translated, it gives CTSGLAGASYEQYV.

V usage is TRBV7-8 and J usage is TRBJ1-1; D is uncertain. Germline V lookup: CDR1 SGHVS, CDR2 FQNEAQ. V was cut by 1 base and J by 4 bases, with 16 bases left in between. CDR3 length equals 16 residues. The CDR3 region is CASSLESGPASTEAFF. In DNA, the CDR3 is TGTGCCAGCAGCTTAGAGAGTGGGCCCGCCAGCACTGAAGCTTTCTTT. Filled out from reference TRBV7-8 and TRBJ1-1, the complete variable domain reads GAGVSQSPRYKVAKRGQDVALRCDPISGHVSLFWYQQALGQGPEFLTYFQNEAQLDKSGLPSDRFFAERPEGSVSTLKIQRTQQEDSAVYLCASSLESGPASTEAFFGQGTRLTVV.

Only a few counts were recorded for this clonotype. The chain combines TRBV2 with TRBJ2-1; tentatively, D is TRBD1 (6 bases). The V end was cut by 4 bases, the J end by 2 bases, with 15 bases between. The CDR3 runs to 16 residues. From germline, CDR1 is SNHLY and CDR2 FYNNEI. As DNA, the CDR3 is TGTGCCAGCAGTGGGACGGAACAGGGTCCCTACAATGAGCAGTTCTTC. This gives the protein CASSGTEQGPYNEQFF.

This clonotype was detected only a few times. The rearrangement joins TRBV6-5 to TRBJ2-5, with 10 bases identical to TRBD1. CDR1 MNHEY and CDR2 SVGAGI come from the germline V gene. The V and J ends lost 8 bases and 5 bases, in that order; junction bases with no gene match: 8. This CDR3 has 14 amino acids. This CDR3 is CASGPRTGGETQYF. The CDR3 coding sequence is TGTGCCAGCGGTCCTAGGACAGGGGGGGAGACCCAGTACTTC.

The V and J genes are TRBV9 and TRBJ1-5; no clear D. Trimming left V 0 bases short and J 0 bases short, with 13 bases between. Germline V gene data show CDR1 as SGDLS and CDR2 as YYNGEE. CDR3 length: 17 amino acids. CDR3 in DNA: TGTGCCAGCAGCGTAGGGCCAGGAGCCTATAGCAATCAGCCCCAGCATTTT. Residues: CASSVGPGAYSNQPQHF.

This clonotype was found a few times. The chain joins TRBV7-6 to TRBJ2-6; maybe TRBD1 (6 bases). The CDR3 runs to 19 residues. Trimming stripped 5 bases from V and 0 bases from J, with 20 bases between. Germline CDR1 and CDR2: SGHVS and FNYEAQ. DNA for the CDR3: TGTGCCAGCAGCCCTGAGGCAGGGGCCAGCTTCTCTGGGGCCAACGTCCTGACTTTC. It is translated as CASSPEAGASFSGANVLTF.

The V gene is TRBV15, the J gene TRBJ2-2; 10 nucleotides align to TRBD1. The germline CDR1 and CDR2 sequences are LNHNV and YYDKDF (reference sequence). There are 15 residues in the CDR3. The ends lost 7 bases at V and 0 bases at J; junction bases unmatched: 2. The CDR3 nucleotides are TGTGCCACCACCGGGACAGGGGCGAACACCGGGGAGCTGTTTTTT. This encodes CATTGTGANTGELFF.

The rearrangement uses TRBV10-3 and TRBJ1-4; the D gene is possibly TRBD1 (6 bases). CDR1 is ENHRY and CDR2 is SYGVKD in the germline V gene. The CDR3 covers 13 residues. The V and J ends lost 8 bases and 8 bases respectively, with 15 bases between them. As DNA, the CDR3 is TGTGCCATCCGGGACATTGGAAACGAAAAACTGTTTTTT. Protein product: CAIRDIGNEKLFF.

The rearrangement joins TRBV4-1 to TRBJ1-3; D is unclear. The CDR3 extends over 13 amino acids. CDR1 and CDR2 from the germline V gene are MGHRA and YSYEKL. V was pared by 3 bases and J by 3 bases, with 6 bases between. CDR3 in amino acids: CASSQQSGNTIYF. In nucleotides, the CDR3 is TGCGCCAGCAGCCAGCAGAGTGGAAACACCATATATTTT.

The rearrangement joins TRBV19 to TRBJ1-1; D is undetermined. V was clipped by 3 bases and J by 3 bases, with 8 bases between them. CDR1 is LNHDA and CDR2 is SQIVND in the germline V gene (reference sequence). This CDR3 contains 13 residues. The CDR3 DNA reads TGTGCCAGTAGTATGGGCCCCGACACTGAAGCTTTCTTT. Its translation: CASSMGPDTEAFF.

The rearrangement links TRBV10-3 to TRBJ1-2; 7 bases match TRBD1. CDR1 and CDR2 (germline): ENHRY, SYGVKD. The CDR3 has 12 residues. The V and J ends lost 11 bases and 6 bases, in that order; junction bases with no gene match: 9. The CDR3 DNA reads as TGTGCCTCGAGACAGGGTCCTGATGGCTACACCTTC. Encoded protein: CASRQGPDGYTF.

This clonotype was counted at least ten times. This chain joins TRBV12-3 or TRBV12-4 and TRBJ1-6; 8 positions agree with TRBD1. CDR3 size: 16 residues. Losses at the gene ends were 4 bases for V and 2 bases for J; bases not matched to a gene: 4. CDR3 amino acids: CASSSDRVAYNSPLHF. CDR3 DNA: TGTGCCAGCAGTTCGGACAGGGTGGCCTATAATTCACCCCTCCACTTT.

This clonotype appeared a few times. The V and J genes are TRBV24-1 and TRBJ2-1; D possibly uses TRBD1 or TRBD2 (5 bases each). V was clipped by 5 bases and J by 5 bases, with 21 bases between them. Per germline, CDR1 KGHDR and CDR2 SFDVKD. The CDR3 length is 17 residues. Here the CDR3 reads CATSAPRRDGRNNEQFF. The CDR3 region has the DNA TGTGCCACCAGTGCCCCCCGCCGGGACGGCCGAAACAATGAGCAGTTCTTC.

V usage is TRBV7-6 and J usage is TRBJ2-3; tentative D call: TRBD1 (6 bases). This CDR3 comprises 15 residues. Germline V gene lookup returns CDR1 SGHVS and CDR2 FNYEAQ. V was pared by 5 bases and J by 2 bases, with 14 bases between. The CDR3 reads CASSLKGEYTDTQYF. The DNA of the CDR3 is TGTGCCAGCAGCCTGAAGGGGGAGTACACAGATACGCAGTATTTT.

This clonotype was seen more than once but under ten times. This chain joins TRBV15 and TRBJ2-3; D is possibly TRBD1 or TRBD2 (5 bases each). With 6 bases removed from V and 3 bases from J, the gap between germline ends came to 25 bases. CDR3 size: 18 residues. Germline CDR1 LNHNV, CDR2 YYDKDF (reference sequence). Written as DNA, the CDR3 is TGTGCCACCAGACATACCAAGGACTGGGGGATAGAGACAGATACGCAGTATTTT. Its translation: CATRHTKDWGIETDTQYF.